Below, 30 T cell receptor beta chains from the same sample are listed, as sequenced in a study of OX40 agonist ivuxolimab in advanced cancers. Data came from immunoSEQ multiplex PCR; TCRdb stores just in-frame clones and leaves some out. The table shows roughly 50,000 clones, with 77% occurring only once. This material consisted of CD4+ or CD8+ T cells sorted from blood, taken in a trial of the OX40 agonist ivuxolimab. Source of these receptors: an adult with an advanced solid tumor such as melanoma, head and neck, liver or kidney cancer.

V gene TRBV18 combines with J gene TRBJ2-7; 8 nucleotides match TRBD1. CDR1 KGHSH and CDR2 LQKENI come from the germline V gene. Trimming removed 0 bases from V and 5 bases from J; junction bases left unmatched: 9. This CDR3 is 16 amino acids long. The CDR3 reads CASSPPSRGPKHEQYF. CDR3 DNA sequence: TGTGCCAGCTCACCACCTAGCAGGGGGCCAAAGCACGAGCAGTACTTC.

The chain recombines TRBV19 with TRBJ1-2, with TRBD1 matching over 7 bases. The J segment lost 7 bases and the V segment lost 5 bases, leaving 16 bases of the junction unmatched. Germline V gives CDR1 LNHDA, CDR2 SQIVND (reference sequence). CDR3 size: 16 residues. CDR3 in amino acids: CASSQFTGVLTGGYTF. CDR3 in DNA: TGTGCCAGTAGTCAATTCACAGGGGTGCTGACTGGTGGCTACACCTTC.

CDR3 loop: CAISVSQQGNQPQHF. The CDR3 DNA reads as TGTGCCATCAGTGTCAGCCAACAGGGGAATCAGCCCCAGCATTTT. This chain uses TRBV10-3 with TRBJ1-5, with 7 positions matching TRBD1. From germline, CDR1 is ENHRY and CDR2 SYGVKD. There are 15 residues in the CDR3. With 4 bases clipped from V and 4 bases from J, the junction kept 7 bases outside the gene matches.

This clone was found once. V and J are TRBV5-4 and TRBJ2-5; D remains unclear. This CDR3 spans 15 amino acids. V was trimmed by 0 bases and J by 1 base, leaving 10 bases between them. The V gene's germline CDR1 is SGHNT and CDR2 YYREEE (reference sequence). The CDR3 loop reads CASSLGLGIQETQYF. In DNA, the CDR3 is TGTGCCAGCAGCTTGGGTCTAGGGATCCAAGAGACCCAGTACTTC.

The rearrangement links TRBV27 to TRBJ1-1; D is possibly TRBD1 (6 bases). Germline loops: CDR1 MNHEY, CDR2 SMNVEV (reference sequence). The germline V and J ends were trimmed by 8 bases and 0 bases, with 13 bases remaining between them. There are 14 residues in the CDR3. The CDR3 region has the DNA TGTGCCAGCGGACCGGGACAAATGAACACTGAAGCTTTCTTT. As protein: CASGPGQMNTEAFF.

This chain links TRBV15 with TRBJ2-7, with D possibly TRBD1 on 5 matching bases. V dropped 0 bases and J dropped 6 bases, with 12 bases sitting between them. The CDR3 is made up of 14 amino acids. Germline CDR1 LNHNV, CDR2 YYDKDF (reference sequence). This chain's CDR3 is CATSREVGVGEQYF. In DNA, the CDR3 is TGTGCCACCAGCAGAGAGGTAGGGGTGGGCGAGCAGTACTTC.

This sequence joins TRBV6-5 and TRBJ1-3; D is unresolved. In germline, CDR1 is MNHEY, CDR2 SVGAGI. V lost 0 bases and J 7 bases, leaving 10 bases between the germline ends. The CDR3 totals 14 residues. The CDR3 region is CASSYSPGGNTIYF. In nucleotides, the CDR3 is TGTGCCAGCAGTTACTCGCCAGGAGGGAACACCATATATTTT.

The genes are TRBV19 and TRBJ1-2; D gene unclear. CDR3 length equals 13 residues. Germline lookup yields CDR1 LNHDA and CDR2 SQIVND (reference sequence). V gave up 1 base and J gave up 8 bases, with 11 bases separating them. Written as DNA, the CDR3 is TGTGCCAGTAGTATAGTCGGTCGGAGAGGCTACACCTTC. Translating it yields CASSIVGRRGYTF.

The chain uses TRBV4-3 and TRBJ2-5, with D tentatively TRBD1 or TRBD2 (5 bases each). The J call may not be correct, given that the DNA end is closer to TRBJ2-7. In germline, CDR1 is LGHNA, CDR2 YSLEER. This CDR3 spans 14 amino acids. CDR3 loop: CASSQGRDVYEQYF. CDR3 coding DNA: TGCGCCAGCAGCCAAGGTAGGGACGTCTACGAGCAGTACTTC.

The V gene is TRBV19, the J gene TRBJ2-3, with 11 bases fitting TRBD1. The germline gives CDR1 LNHDA, CDR2 SQIVND (reference sequence). Unmatched junction bases numbered 5, after V lost 3 bases and J lost 9 bases. The CDR3 totals 14 residues. The CDR3 sequence: CASSIGQGAGTQYF. CDR3 DNA: TGTGCCAGTAGTATTGGACAGGGGGCAGGCACGCAGTATTTT.

V and J are TRBV6-6 and TRBJ1-1; D possibly corresponds to TRBD1 (5 bases). V dropped 6 bases and J dropped 7 bases, with 12 bases sitting between them. Germline V gene data show CDR1 as MNHNY and CDR2 as SVGAGI (reference sequence). The CDR3 covers 12 residues. The CDR3 nucleotides read TGTGCCAGCAGGACCGTTGACAGTGAAGCTTTCTTT. Protein sequence: CASRTVDSEAFF.

This clone was seen once. Other DNA sequences in this specimen translate into the identical CDR3. The rearrangement joins TRBV11-2 to TRBJ2-1; D might be TRBD1 (5 bases). CDR1 and CDR2 from the germline V gene are SGHAT and FQNNGV. The V end was cut by 1 base, the J end by 0 bases, with 10 bases between. CDR3 length equals 16 residues. CDR3: CASSLGGASSYNEQFF. CDR3 nucleotides: TGTGCCAGCAGCTTAGGGGGCGCCAGCTCCTACAATGAGCAGTTCTTC. Complete variable domain (other parts from reference TRBV11-2 and TRBJ2-1): EAGVAQSPRYKIIEKRQSVAFWCNPISGHATLYWYQQILGQGPKLLIQFQNNGVVDDSQLPKDRFSAERLKGVDSTLKIQPAKLEDSAVYLCASSLGGASSYNEQFFGPGTRLTVL.

The chain links TRBV5-1 to TRBJ2-5, with 9 bases aligning to TRBD1. There are 15 residues in the CDR3. The germline V gene has CDR1 SGHRS and CDR2 YFSETQ. V dropped 6 bases and J dropped 1; count of bases not matched to a gene: 7. The CDR3 DNA reads as TGCGCCAGCACTCAGGACAGGGGCACCCAAGAGACCCAGTACTTC. It specifies CASTQDRGTQETQYF. Complete variable domain (other parts from reference TRBV5-1 and TRBJ2-5): KAGVTQTPRYLIKTRGQQVTLSCSPISGHRSVSWYQQTPGQGLQFLFEYFSETQRNKGNFPGRFSGRQFSNSRSEMNVSTLELGDSALYLCASTQDRGTQETQYFGPGTRLLVL.

This chain connects TRBV21-1 to TRBJ1-3. TRBV21-1 is annotated as a pseudogene. The CDR3 spans 14 residues. The CDR3 region is CASRGGCSGNTIYF. The CDR3 region has the DNA TGTGCCAGCCGAGGCGGGTGCTCTGGAAACACCATATATTTT.

The V call is TRBV5-1, the J call TRBJ2-5; D ambiguous. The CDR3 length is 11 residues. Trimming shortened V by 4 bases and J by 8 bases, and 9 bases separated the two germline ends. Germline values: CDR1 SGHRS, CDR2 YFSETQ. CDR3 sequence reads: CASSTAHTQYF. The CDR3 DNA reads TGCGCCAGCAGCACCGCACACACCCAGTACTTC.

This chain joins TRBV15 and TRBJ2-5; no reliable D call. Germline V lookup: CDR1 LNHNV, CDR2 YYDKDF (reference sequence). CDR3 length equals 12 residues. V lost 4 bases to trimming and J lost 5 bases, with 8 bases between them. The CDR3: CATSMVGETQYF. In DNA form, the CDR3 reads TGTGCCACCAGCATGGTAGGGGAGACCCAGTACTTC.

This clone came up a few times. The junction and the germline gene differ at one end; a read error may be behind it. V and J are TRBV5-4 and TRBJ2-1; D is undetermined. Germline values: CDR1 SGHNT, CDR2 YYREEE (reference sequence). CDR3 length: 13 amino acids. The CDR3 loop reads CASSLLADKEQFF. Here the CDR3 DNA reads TGTGCCAGCAGCTTGTTAGCAGACAAGGAGCAGTTCTTC.

This clone showed up just a few times. V and J are TRBV20-1 and TRBJ2-1, with unresolved D. CDR1 is DFQATT and CDR2 is SNEGSKA in the germline V gene (reference sequence). The V end was cut by 5 bases, the J end by 7 bases, with 9 bases between. This CDR3 region has 11 residues. The CDR3 DNA follows: TGCAGTGCTCCCGCTAGGAATGAGCAGTTCTTC. Protein: CSAPARNEQFF.

The J gene is TRBJ2-7, the V gene TRBV19; no definite D call. V was trimmed by 7 bases and J by 0 bases, leaving 13 bases between them. The CDR3 is made up of 14 amino acids. Looked up from germline, CDR1 is LNHDA and CDR2 is SQIVND (reference sequence). The CDR3 DNA reads TGTGCCAGTAAGCCATGGCAGGCCTCCTACGAGCAGTACTTC. The encoded protein is CASKPWQASYEQYF.

The chain employs TRBV18 and TRBJ2-3; 12 nucleotides line up with TRBD1. The germline gives CDR1 KGHSH, CDR2 LQKENI. J gave up 4 bases and V 2 bases, and 13 bases lay outside the gene matches. This CDR3 has 19 amino acids. The CDR3 DNA is TGTGCCAGCTCACCAAGCGCCTATTCCGGGACAGGGGGCGCAGATACGCAGTATTTT. Amino acid sequence: CASSPSAYSGTGGADTQYF.

This rearrangement joins TRBV6-6 to TRBJ1-5; 11 bases are a match to TRBD1. The trim removed 5 bases at V and 1 base at J, leaving 4 bases unmatched. CDR3 length: 16 amino acids. The V gene's germline CDR1 is MNHNY and CDR2 SVGAGI (reference sequence). The CDR3 sequence: CASSKGQGVSNQPQHF. As DNA, the CDR3 is TGTGCCAGCAGTAAGGGACAGGGGGTAAGCAATCAGCCCCAGCATTTT.

V and J are TRBV19 and TRBJ1-5; D possibly corresponds to TRBD1 (5 bases). The germline CDR1 and CDR2 sequences are LNHDA and SQIVND (reference sequence). CDR3 length: 19 residues. V was clipped by 6 bases and J by 1 base, with 25 bases between them. The CDR3 DNA reads as TGTGCCAGTAGGCCACCCCAGGGACTTACAGGAGTAAGCAATCAGCCCCAGCATTTT. This translates into CASRPPQGLTGVSNQPQHF.

This rearrangement joins TRBV19 to TRBJ2-3; 9 positions agree with TRBD1. The J segment lost 0 bases and the V segment lost 5 bases, leaving 9 bases of the junction unmatched. Germline V gene data show CDR1 as LNHDA and CDR2 as SQIVND (reference sequence). The CDR3 extends over 17 amino acids. This chain's CDR3 is CASSARTGGTSTDTQYF. CDR3 nucleotides: TGTGCCAGTAGTGCTCGAACAGGGGGCACTAGCACAGATACGCAGTATTTT. The variable domain in full, with the rest retrieved from reference TRBV19 and TRBJ2-3, is DGGITQSPKYLFRKEGQNVTLSCEQNLNHDAMYWYRQDPGQGLRLIYYSQIVNDFQKGDIAEGYSVSREKKESFPLTVTSAQKNPTAFYLCASSARTGGTSTDTQYFGPGTRLTVL.

The chain has TRBV7-2 and TRBJ1-1; D is unresolved. Germline-derived CDR1 and CDR2 are SGHTA and FQGNSA. V lost 2 bases and J 1 base, leaving 11 bases between the germline ends. The CDR3 runs 15 residues. The CDR3 protein is CASSLLKGRNTEAFF. The CDR3 nucleotides read TGTGCCAGCAGCTTATTGAAAGGACGGAACACTGAAGCTTTCTTT.

The genes are TRBV5-1 and TRBJ2-7; D uncertain. The CDR3 is 14 amino acids. V was pared by 2 bases and J by 0 bases, with 9 bases between. In germline, CDR1 is SGHRS, CDR2 YFSETQ. CDR3 loop: CASSFTDGSYEQYF. In nucleotides, the CDR3 is TGCGCCAGCAGCTTTACGGACGGCTCCTACGAGCAGTACTTC.

The V gene is TRBV29-1, the J gene TRBJ2-2; 11 bases agree with TRBD2. With 5 bases clipped from V and 0 bases from J, the junction kept 5 bases outside the gene matches. Per the germline V gene, CDR1 is SQVTM and CDR2 is ANQGSEA. This CDR3 is built from 16 residues. The CDR3 nucleotides are TGCAGCGTTCGACTAGCGGGAAGAGCGAACACCGGGGAGCTGTTTTTT. Amino acids: CSVRLAGRANTGELFF.

The V call is TRBV6-6, the J call TRBJ2-7; 9 bases line up with TRBD1. Trimming cost V 4 bases and J 3 bases; bases outside gene matches: 4. The CDR3 spans 14 residues. Germline CDR1 is MNHNY and CDR2 is SVGAGI (reference sequence). CDR3 loop: CASSSKTGGYEQYF. In DNA, the CDR3 is TGTGCCAGCAGTTCCAAGACAGGGGGCTACGAGCAGTACTTC.

V and J are TRBV5-7 and TRBJ1-1; no clear D. TRBV5-7 qualifies as an ORF whose function is uncertain. The CDR3 runs 13 residues. V lost 4 bases and J 0 bases, leaving 7 bases between the germline ends. CDR3 region: CASSLKMNTEAFF. The CDR3 DNA follows: TGTGCCAGCAGCCTGAAAATGAACACTGAAGCTTTCTTT.

This chain joins TRBV27 and TRBJ1-2; 8 nucleotides match TRBD1. J was trimmed by 5 bases and V by 5 bases; bases with no gene match: 4. The CDR3 totals 13 residues. Looked up from germline, CDR1 is MNHEY and CDR2 is SMNVEV (reference sequence). In nucleotides, the CDR3 is TGTGCCAGCAGTCGGACAGGGAAATATGGCTACACCTTC. This sequence encodes CASSRTGKYGYTF.

The rearrangement uses TRBV19 and TRBJ1-2; no definite D call. The CDR3 is 16 residues long. Germline V CDR1 and CDR2: LNHDA, SQIVND (reference sequence). V dropped 4 bases and J dropped 0 bases, with 15 bases sitting between them. Here the CDR3 DNA reads TGTGCCAGTAGTACCACCCCCCCGACACCTAACTATGGCTACACCTTC. This sequence encodes CASSTTPPTPNYGYTF. The full variable domain, its missing parts supplied by reference TRBV19 and TRBJ1-2, is DGGITQSPKYLFRKEGQNVTLSCEQNLNHDAMYWYRQDPGQGLRLIYYSQIVNDFQKGDIAEGYSVSREKKESFPLTVTSAQKNPTAFYLCASSTTPPTPNYGYTFGSGTRLTVV.